The 15 T cell receptor beta chains below were found in one sample sequenced in a study of PD-1 blockade in classical Hodgkin lymphoma. Indicated time point: cycle 4 day 1 (C4D1), after five to seven weeks of nivolumab. Each patient's relapse followed autologous stem cell transplantation, and brentuximab vedotin exposure varied. Assay used: immunoSEQ multiplex PCR; TCRdb lists only in-frame clones, some missing. The sample holds 45,000 to 55,000 clones, approximately 72% seen once. The material sequenced was peripheral blood mononuclear cells (PBMCs), taken before the fourth cycle of nivolumab. The receptor source for this set is a human donor with classical Hodgkin lymphoma.

J is TRBJ2-1 and V is TRBV30; D is uncertain. Germline CDR1 and CDR2: GTSNPN and SVGIG (reference sequence). The CDR3 loop spans 13 amino acids. V lost 4 bases and J lost 6, with 13 bases in between. This CDR3 reads CAWKGGAPNEQFF. Written as DNA, the CDR3 is TGTGCCTGGAAGGGTGGAGCCCCCAATGAGCAGTTCTTC.

This chain uses TRBV11-2 with TRBJ2-7, with 10 bases lining up with TRBD2. The germline gives CDR1 SGHAT, CDR2 FQNNGV. V lost 5 bases, J lost 0 bases, and 1 base stayed unmatched. The CDR3 is 14 amino acids. The CDR3 sequence is CASSGTSDSYEQYF. CDR3 in DNA: TGTGCCAGCAGCGGGACTAGCGACTCCTACGAGCAGTACTTC.

The table lists this clone with a count of one. The gene calls are TRBV7-3 and TRBJ2-5; D possibly corresponds to TRBD1 (5 bases). V was clipped by 3 bases and J by 9 bases, with 8 bases between them. The length of the CDR3 is 11 residues. Germline V gene sequence: CDR1 SGHTA, CDR2 FQGTGA. The CDR3 region is CASSFTGAQYF. The CDR3, as DNA: TGTGCCAGCAGCTTTACAGGTGCCCAGTACTTC. Full variable domain (remainder filled in from reference TRBV7-3 and TRBJ2-5): GAGVSQTPSNKVTEKGKYVELRCDPISGHTALYWYRQSLGQGPEFLIYFQGTGAADDSGLPNDRFFAVRPEGSVSTLKIQRTERGDSAVYLCASSFTGAQYFGPGTRLLVL.

The chain is built from TRBV7-6 and TRBJ1-2, with TRBD1 matching 7 bases. Germline trimming cut 1 base from V and 7 bases from J; bases unmatched to any gene: 12. In germline, CDR1 is SGHVS, CDR2 FNYEAQ. The CDR3 length is 16 residues. As DNA, the CDR3 is TGTGCCAGCAGCTTAGGACAGGGAGATCGTTCGGGTGGCTACACCTTC. As protein: CASSLGQGDRSGGYTF.

Worth noting for this clone: One end of the junction fails to match germline, which may point to a read error. This rearrangement joins TRBV5-6 to TRBJ2-2, with a weak D call TRBD2 (5 bases). The CDR3 runs to 15 residues. CDR1 is SGHDT and CDR2 is YYEEEE in the germline V gene. The CDR3 DNA reads TGTGCCAGCAGCCAGGACTTTCTGAACACCAGGGAGCTGTTTTTT. This sequence encodes CASSQDFLNTRELFF. Full variable domain (outside the CDR3, taken from reference TRBV5-6 and TRBJ2-2): DAGVTQSPTHLIKTRGQQVTLRCSPKSGHDTVSWYQQALGQGPQFIFQYYEEEERQRGNFPDRFSGHQFPNYSSELNVNALLLGDSALYLCASSQDFLNTRELFFGEGSRLTVL.

V gene TRBV4-3 combines with J gene TRBJ1-1; D is uncertain. Trimming removed 0 bases at V and 1 base at J, with 15 bases between. The CDR3 consists of 17 residues. Germline V gene lookup returns CDR1 LGHNA and CDR2 YSLEER. CDR3 sequence (DNA): TGCGCCAGCAGCCAAGATAGCCAGCAGGCCTGGAACACTGAAGCTTTCTTT. Protein sequence: CASSQDSQQAWNTEAFF.

The table lists this clone with a count of one. The chain combines TRBV6-6 with TRBJ2-7; D is unresolved. The CDR3 totals 12 residues. With 2 bases removed from V and 7 bases from J, the gap between germline ends came to 9 bases. Germline lookup yields CDR1 MNHNY and CDR2 SVGAGI (reference sequence). The CDR3 sequence is CASSYPPWEQYF. The DNA for the CDR3 is TGTGCCAGCAGTTACCCCCCGTGGGAGCAGTACTTC.

A single count supports this clone. The chain is built from TRBV7-3 and TRBJ1-4, with TRBD1 matching over 9 bases. Germline-derived CDR1 and CDR2 are SGHTA and FQGTGA. CDR3 length: 14 amino acids. The V and J ends lost 5 bases and 4 bases, in that order; junction bases with no gene match: 2. CDR3 sequence (DNA): TGTGCCAGCAGCCTGGACAGGGGTAATGAAAAACTGTTTTTT. It is translated as CASSLDRGNEKLFF. Full variable domain (missing parts from reference TRBV7-3 and TRBJ1-4): GAGVSQTPSNKVTEKGKYVELRCDPISGHTALYWYRQSLGQGPEFLIYFQGTGAADDSGLPNDRFFAVRPEGSVSTLKIQRTERGDSAVYLCASSLDRGNEKLFFGSGTQLSVL.

The CDR3 sequence is CASSMRDNSYNEQFF. Written as DNA, the CDR3 is TGTGCCAGTAGTATGCGGGACAATTCCTACAATGAGCAGTTCTTC. V gene TRBV19 combines with J gene TRBJ2-1; D possibly uses TRBD1 or TRBD2 (6 bases each). The CDR3 is 15 amino acids. V lost 3 bases to trimming and J lost 1 base, with 10 bases between them. Germline CDR1 reads LNHDA; CDR2 reads SQIVND (reference sequence).

In its sample, this clone was seen many times. This rearrangement joins TRBV29-1 to TRBJ2-7; tentatively, D is TRBD2 (6 bases). Trimming cost V 6 bases and J 3 bases, with 24 bases left between them. The CDR3 consists of 16 residues. Germline V lookup: CDR1 SQVTM, CDR2 ANQGSEA. The CDR3 DNA reads TGCAGCGTCTGGTCCCGGGACTCCCTCCTGGGCTACGAGCAGTACTTC. Protein: CSVWSRDSLLGYEQYF.

J is TRBJ2-2 and V is TRBV28, with D unclear. Germline CDR1 is MDHEN and CDR2 is SYDVKM. V lost 4 bases and J lost 5, with 14 bases in between. This CDR3 comprises 15 residues. The CDR3 here is CASSSATLETGELFF. The DNA for the CDR3 is TGTGCCAGCAGTTCAGCCACGCTCGAGACCGGGGAGCTGTTTTTT.

V and J are TRBV25-1 and TRBJ1-2, with unresolved D. The CDR3 spans 14 residues. The V end lost 4 bases, the J end lost 3 bases, and 12 bases lay between the germline ends. Germline CDR1 is MGHDK and CDR2 is SYGVNS. Written as DNA, the CDR3 is TGTGCCAGCAGTGCATTTGACCGCGACTATGGCTACACCTTC. Protein sequence: CASSAFDRDYGYTF.

V usage is TRBV28 and J usage is TRBJ1-5, with D hard to call. The CDR3 loop spans 15 amino acids. The germline V and J ends were trimmed by 5 bases and 6 bases, with 17 bases remaining between them. CDR1 and CDR2 (germline): MDHEN, SYDVKM. The CDR3 spells CASSRIRRIGQPQHF. CDR3 nucleotide sequence: TGTGCCAGCAGTAGGATTAGGAGGATCGGTCAGCCCCAGCATTTT. The variable domain in full, with the rest retrieved from reference TRBV28 and TRBJ1-5, is DVKVTQSSRYLVKRTGEKVFLECVQDMDHENMFWYRQDPGLGLRLIYFSYDVKMKEKGDIPEGYSVSREKKERFSLILESASTNQTSMYLCASSRIRRIGQPQHFGDGTRLSIL.

The V call is TRBV14, the J call TRBJ2-5; D perhaps matches TRBD1 (5 bases). In germline, CDR1 is SGHDN, CDR2 FVKESK. V was cut by 0 bases and J by 6 bases, with 8 bases left in between. This CDR3 is 13 amino acids long. The CDR3 spells CASSQEGLQTQYF. The DNA for the CDR3 is TGTGCCAGCAGCCAAGAGGGGCTCCAGACCCAGTACTTC.

The chain employs TRBV11-2 and TRBJ1-5; D is uncertain. V dropped 1 base and J dropped 6 bases, with 7 bases sitting between them. The length of the CDR3 is 13 residues. Per the germline V gene, CDR1 is SGHAT and CDR2 is FQNNGV. This CDR3 reads CASSLGEGQPQHF. CDR3 sequence (DNA): TGTGCCAGCAGCTTAGGGGAGGGTCAGCCCCAGCATTTT.